The present entry profiles one T cell receptor beta chain with its context. Its antigen specificity is not known. No per-base quality is available; no much larger clone lies one base away. Each collaborating institution followed its own protocols to collect whole blood in K2EDTA tubes. Collaborator samples were shipped for TCRbeta analysis as frozen whole blood, isolated PBMCs, or DNA extracted from either sample type. TCRbeta CDR3 regions were amplified from genomic DNA using the immunoSEQ Assay, a bias-controlled multiplex PCR. The authors' analysis ran thus. The number of nucleated cells in each sample was estimated by amplification of reference gene primers within the assay. Sequence reads were collapsed and filtered to measure the absolute abundance of every unique TCRbeta CDR3 rearrangement. For each sample, productive Simpson clonality was calculated as the square root of Simpson's diversity index over productive rearrangements. As stored in TCRdb, this immuneACCESS dataset retains in-frame rearrangements with V and J assigned. A fraction of the clones does not appear; measured against another copy, unresolved V genes explain less than half of the discrepancy, and the remainder lacks a known reason. The D gene and trimming were derived from the DNA, and the V and J assignments and clone size from that table. The sample includes 50,000 to 75,000 clones, with more than 75% observed a single time. The ten largest clones add up to around 50% of the sample.

These data belong to a study of blood T cell repertoires in COVID-19 (dated by TCRdb to 2020 to 2021). With regard to the full study: Samples from collaborators originated in the United States, Italy and Spain and spanned both the acute and convalescent phases of COVID-19. The material from the prospective study consisted of cDNA or gDNA derived from T cells, B-cell-depleted T cells, or PBMCs. The dataset comprised deeply sampled blood TCRbeta repertoires from subjects exposed to, actively infected with, or recovered from COVID-19. A freely available public database, intended as a resource for researchers studying the immune response to SARS-CoV-2, is where the repertoires were released. Samples were obtained from the ongoing ImmuneRACE study (first 160 participants) and from roughly 1,300 subjects provided by 6 global collaborators. The sample metadata nearly always contained a de-identified subject ID, COVID-19 status, age in years and sex. HLA class I and class II types, where available, came from metadata supplied by the sample provider rather than from assay-based typing. What the research found in general, with its limitations: Clinical and demographic metadata were provided uncurated, with the amount varying by source and participant.

From the cysteine through the phenylalanine, the CDR3 covers 17 amino acids. Kept here is only the CDR3 DNA, which spans 51 bases and is read in frame from base 1. V loses 4 bases, J loses 0 bases, and the germline ends lie 17 bases apart. CDR1 and CDR2 (LGHDT, YNNKEL) derive from the germline V gene (reference sequence). The sequence is built from TRBV3-1 (or the pseudogene TRBV3-2) and TRBJ2-3, with the identity of the D gene unclear. Source material: peripheral blood. The receptor was isolated from a woman of 80 years or more with acute or convalescent COVID-19. The DNA sequence reads TGTGCCAGCAGCCCGCCCCCTAAGACTCCTAGCACAGATACGCAGTATTTT. It specifies CASSPPPKTPSTDTQYF.